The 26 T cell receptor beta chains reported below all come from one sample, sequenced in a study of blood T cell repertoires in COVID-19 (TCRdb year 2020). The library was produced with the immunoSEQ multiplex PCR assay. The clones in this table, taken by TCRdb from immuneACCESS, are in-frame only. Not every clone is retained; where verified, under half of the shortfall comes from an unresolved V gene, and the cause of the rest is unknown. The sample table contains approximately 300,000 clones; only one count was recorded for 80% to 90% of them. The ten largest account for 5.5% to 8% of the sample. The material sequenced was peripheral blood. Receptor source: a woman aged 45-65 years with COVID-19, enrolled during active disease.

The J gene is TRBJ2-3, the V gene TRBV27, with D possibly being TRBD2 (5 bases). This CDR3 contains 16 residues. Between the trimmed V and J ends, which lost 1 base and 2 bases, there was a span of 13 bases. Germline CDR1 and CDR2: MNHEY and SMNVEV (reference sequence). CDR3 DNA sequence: TGTGCCAGCAGTTTATGGGCTAGCCGATTCACAGATACGCAGTATTTT. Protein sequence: CASSLWASRFTDTQYF.

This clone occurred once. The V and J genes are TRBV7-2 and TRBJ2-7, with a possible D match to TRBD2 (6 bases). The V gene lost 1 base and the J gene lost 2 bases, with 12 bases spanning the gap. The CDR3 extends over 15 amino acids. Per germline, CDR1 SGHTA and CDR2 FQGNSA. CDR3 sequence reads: CASSLGAGLPYEQYF. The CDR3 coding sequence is TGTGCCAGCAGCTTAGGGGCGGGGCTTCCCTACGAGCAGTACTTC.

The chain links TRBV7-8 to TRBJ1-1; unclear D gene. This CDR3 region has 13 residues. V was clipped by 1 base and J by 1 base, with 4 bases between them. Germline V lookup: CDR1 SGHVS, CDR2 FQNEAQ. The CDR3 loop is CASSLERNTEAFF. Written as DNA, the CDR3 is TGTGCCAGCAGCTTAGAGAGGAACACTGAAGCTTTCTTT.

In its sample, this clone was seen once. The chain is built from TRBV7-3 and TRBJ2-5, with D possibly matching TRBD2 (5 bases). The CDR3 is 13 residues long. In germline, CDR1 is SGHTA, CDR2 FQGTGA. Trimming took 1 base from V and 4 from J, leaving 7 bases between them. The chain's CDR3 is CASSLIATETQYF. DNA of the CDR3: TGTGCCAGCAGCTTAATAGCGACAGAGACCCAGTACTTC.

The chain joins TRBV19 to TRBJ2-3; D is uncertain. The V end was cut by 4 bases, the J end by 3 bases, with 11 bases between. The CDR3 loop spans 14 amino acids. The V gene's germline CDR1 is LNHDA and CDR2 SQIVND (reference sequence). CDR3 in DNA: TGTGCCAGTAGTACCCTACCGCGAACAGATACGCAGTATTTT. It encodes CASSTLPRTDTQYF.

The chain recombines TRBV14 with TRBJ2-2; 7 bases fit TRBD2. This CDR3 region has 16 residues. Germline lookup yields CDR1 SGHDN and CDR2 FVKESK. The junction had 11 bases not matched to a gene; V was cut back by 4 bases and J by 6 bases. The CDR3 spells CASSLHWGGSSGELFF. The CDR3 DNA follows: TGTGCCAGCAGCCTCCACTGGGGCGGGAGTTCCGGGGAGCTGTTTTTT.

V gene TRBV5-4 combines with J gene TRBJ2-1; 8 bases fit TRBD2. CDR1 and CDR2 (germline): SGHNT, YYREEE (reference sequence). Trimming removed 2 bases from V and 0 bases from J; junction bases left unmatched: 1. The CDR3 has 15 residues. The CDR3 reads CASSFAGGSYNEQFF. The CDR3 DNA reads TGTGCCAGCAGCTTTGCGGGAGGCTCCTACAATGAGCAGTTCTTC.

CDR3 sequence: CASSSQLAAYEQYF. CDR3 coding DNA: TGTGCCAGCAGCTCACAACTAGCGGCATACGAGCAGTACTTC. The rearrangement joins TRBV11-2 to TRBJ2-7; 8 bases align to TRBD2. CDR1 and CDR2 (germline): SGHAT, FQNNGV. Germline trimming cut 4 bases from V and 4 bases from J; bases unmatched to any gene: 6. The CDR3 is 14 amino acids.

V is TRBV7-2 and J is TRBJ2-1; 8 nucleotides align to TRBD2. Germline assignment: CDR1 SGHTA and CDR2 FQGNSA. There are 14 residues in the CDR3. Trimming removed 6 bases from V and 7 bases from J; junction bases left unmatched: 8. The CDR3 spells CASRQAGASNEQFF. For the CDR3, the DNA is TGTGCCAGCAGGCAAGCGGGAGCAAGTAATGAGCAGTTCTTC.

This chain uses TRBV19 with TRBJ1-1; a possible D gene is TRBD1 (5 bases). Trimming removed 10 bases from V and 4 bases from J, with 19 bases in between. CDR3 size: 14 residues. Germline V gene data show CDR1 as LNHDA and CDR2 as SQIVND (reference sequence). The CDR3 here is CATTLQGGSTEAFF. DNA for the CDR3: TGTGCCACCACACTCCAGGGAGGTTCCACTGAAGCTTTCTTT.

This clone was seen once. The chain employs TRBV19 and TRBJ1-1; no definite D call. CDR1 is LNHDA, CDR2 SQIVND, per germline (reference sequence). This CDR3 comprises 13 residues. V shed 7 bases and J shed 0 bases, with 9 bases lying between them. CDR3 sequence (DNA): TGTGCCAGTACTTCACAGCTGAACACTGAAGCTTTCTTT. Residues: CASTSQLNTEAFF.

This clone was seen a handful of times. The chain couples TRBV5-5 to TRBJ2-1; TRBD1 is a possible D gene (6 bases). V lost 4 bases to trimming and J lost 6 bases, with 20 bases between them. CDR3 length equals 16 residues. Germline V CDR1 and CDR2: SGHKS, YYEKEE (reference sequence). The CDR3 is CASSPRTDGTRNEQFF. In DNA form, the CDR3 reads TGTGCCAGCAGCCCCCGGACAGACGGAACACGCAATGAGCAGTTCTTC. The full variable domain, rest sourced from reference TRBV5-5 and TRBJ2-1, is DAGVTQSPTHLIKTRGQQVTLRCSPISGHKSVSWYQQVLGQGPQFIFQYYEKEERGRGNFPDRFSARQFPNYSSELNVNALLLGDSALYLCASSPRTDGTRNEQFFGPGTRLTVL.

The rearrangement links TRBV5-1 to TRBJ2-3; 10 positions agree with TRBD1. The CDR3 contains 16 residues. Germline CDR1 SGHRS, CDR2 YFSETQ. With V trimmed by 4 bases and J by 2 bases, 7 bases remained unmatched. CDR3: CASSPGQGFDTDTQYF. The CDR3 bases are TGCGCCAGCAGCCCGGGACAGGGGTTCGACACAGATACGCAGTATTTT.

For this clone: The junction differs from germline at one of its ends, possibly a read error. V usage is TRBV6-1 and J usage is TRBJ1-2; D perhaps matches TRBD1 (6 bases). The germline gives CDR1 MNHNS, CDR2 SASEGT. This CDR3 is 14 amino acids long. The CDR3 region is CASREVSGGWGYTF. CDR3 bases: TGTGCCAGCAGAGAAGTTTCTGGGGGCTGGGGCTACACCTTC.

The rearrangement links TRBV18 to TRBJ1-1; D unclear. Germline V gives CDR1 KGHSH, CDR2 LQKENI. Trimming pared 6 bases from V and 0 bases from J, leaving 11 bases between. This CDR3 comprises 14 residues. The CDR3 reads CASSSEYVNTEAFF. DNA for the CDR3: TGTGCCAGCTCCAGCGAATACGTGAACACTGAAGCTTTCTTT.

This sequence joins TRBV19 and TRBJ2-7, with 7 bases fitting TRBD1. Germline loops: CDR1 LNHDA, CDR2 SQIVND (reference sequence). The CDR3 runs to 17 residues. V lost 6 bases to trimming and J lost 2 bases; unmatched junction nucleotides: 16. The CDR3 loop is CASSFYLPGQSTYEQYF. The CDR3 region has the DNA TGTGCCAGTAGCTTTTATCTCCCGGGACAGAGCACCTACGAGCAGTACTTC.

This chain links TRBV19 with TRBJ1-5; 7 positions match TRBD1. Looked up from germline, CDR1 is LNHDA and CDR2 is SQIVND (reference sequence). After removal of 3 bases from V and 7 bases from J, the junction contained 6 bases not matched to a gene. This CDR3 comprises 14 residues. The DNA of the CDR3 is TGTGCCAGTAGTATGCGACAGGGTGAACAGCCCCAGCATTTT. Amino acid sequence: CASSMRQGEQPQHF.

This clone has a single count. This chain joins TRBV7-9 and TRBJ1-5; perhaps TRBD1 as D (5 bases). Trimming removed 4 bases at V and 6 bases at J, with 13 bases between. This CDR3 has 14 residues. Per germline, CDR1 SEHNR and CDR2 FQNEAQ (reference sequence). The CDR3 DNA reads TGTGCCAGCAGCTCCCAGGGTAACGGTCAGCCCCAGCATTTT. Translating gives CASSSQGNGQPQHF.

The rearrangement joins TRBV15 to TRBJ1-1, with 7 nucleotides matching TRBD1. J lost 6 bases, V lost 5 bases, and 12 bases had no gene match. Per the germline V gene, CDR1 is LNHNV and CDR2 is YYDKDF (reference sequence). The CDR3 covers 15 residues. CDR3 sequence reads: CATSGRRQGRAEAFF. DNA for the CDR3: TGTGCCACCAGCGGCCGACGACAGGGTAGGGCTGAAGCTTTCTTT.

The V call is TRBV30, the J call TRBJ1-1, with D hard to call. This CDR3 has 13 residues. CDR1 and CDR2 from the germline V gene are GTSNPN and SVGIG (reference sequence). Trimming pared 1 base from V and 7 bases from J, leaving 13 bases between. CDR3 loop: CAWSGGGLNEAFF. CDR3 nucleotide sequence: TGTGCCTGGAGTGGTGGTGGGCTGAATGAAGCTTTCTTT.

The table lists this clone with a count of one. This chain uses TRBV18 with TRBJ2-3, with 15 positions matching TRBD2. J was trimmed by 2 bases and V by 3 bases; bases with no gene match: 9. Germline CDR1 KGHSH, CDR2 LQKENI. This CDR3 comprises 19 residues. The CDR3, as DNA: TGTGCCAGCTCACCTATCCCGGGACTAGCGGGGGGATCCACAGATACGCAGTATTTT. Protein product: CASSPIPGLAGGSTDTQYF.

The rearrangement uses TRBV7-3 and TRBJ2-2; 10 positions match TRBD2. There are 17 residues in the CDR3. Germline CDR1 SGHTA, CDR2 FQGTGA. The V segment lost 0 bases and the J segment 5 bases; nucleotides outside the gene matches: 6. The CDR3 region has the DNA TGTGCCAGCAGCTTAACCCTAGCGGGAGAGGGGACCGGGGAGCTGTTTTTT. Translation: CASSLTLAGEGTGELFF.

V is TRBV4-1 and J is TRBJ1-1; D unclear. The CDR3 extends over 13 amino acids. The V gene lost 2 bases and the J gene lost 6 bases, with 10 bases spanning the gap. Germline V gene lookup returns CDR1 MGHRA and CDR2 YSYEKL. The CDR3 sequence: CASSQPQASEAFF. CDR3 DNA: TGCGCCAGCAGCCAACCGCAGGCGTCTGAAGCTTTCTTT.

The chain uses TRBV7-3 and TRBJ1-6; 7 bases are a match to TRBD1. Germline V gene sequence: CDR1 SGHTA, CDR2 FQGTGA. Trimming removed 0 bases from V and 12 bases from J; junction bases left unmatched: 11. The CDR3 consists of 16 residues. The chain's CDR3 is CASSLTRGTAAEPLHF. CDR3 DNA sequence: TGTGCCAGCAGCTTAACGAGGGGGACAGCGGCGGAACCCCTCCACTTT.

The CDR3 sequence: CASSLKGAWGYTF. The CDR3 nucleotides read TGTGCCAGCAGTTTGAAGGGGGCTTGGGGCTACACCTTC. The gene calls are TRBV12-3 or TRBV12-4 and TRBJ1-2; 7 positions match TRBD1. This CDR3 is 13 amino acids long. V was pared by 3 bases and J by 8 bases, with 6 bases of the junction left unmatched.

This chain's CDR3 is CASSLDGTASGYF. DNA of the CDR3: TGCGCCAGCAGCTTGGATGGGACAGCGTCCGGGTACTTC. The rearrangement joins TRBV5-1 to TRBJ2-7, with 7 bases that match TRBD1. Germline CDR1 reads SGHRS; CDR2 reads YFSETQ. The CDR3 consists of 13 residues. Germline trimming cut 0 bases from V and 12 bases from J; bases unmatched to any gene: 9.